These 2 T cell receptor beta chains came from one sample sequenced in a study of neurological immune-mediated disorders. Via MiXCR, TCRdb re-called the 5' RACE reads, giving one row per CDR3 protein. The sample yields under 75,000 distinct CDR3 sequences, more than 3% seen once. Sequencing was done on a sample of PBMCs. The receptors derive from a woman aged 55-69 years with multiple sclerosis.

In its sample, this clonotype was seen many times. As DNA, the CDR3 is TGCGCCAGCAGCTTTGCATATACAGGGGGGGGCGAGGATACGCAGTATTTT. Its protein is CASSFAYTGGGEDTQYF. This chain links TRBV5-1 with TRBJ2-3, with D possibly matching TRBD1 (8 bases). The V gene lost 2 bases and the J gene lost 6 bases, with 22 bases spanning the gap. CDR1 is SGHRS and CDR2 is YFSETQ in the germline V gene. This CDR3 has 17 residues.

Many counts were recorded for this clonotype. CDR3 DNA sequence: TGTGCCAGCAGTTACGCACAGGGACCTATAGCCAAAAACATTCAGTACTTC. It yields the protein CASSYAQGPIAKNIQYF. This chain connects TRBV6-2 or TRBV6-3 to TRBJ2-4, with TRBD1 as a possible D gene (6 bases). V lost 2 bases and J lost 0, with 14 bases in between. The CDR3 length is 17 residues. CDR1 and CDR2 from the germline V gene are MNHEY and SVGEGT.